This T cell receptor beta chain was profiled in a study of T cell responses to AZD1222 COVID-19 vaccine listed by TCRdb under 2021. For context, the study as a whole: A total of 233 trial participants underwent TCR sequencing, of whom about 210 had received two doses of AZD1222 and approximately 25 had received two doses of the MenACWY control vaccine. Trial participants were enrolled into age subgroups of 18-55, 56-69 and 70-plus years, which contained roughly 140, 27 and 60 TCR-sequenced participants, respectively.

As for this clone: What antigen it recognizes has not been identified. There are no base qualities to consult, and no much larger clone falls within one base.

The CDR3 regions of human TCRbeta chains were analyzed by immunosequencing. Per the original workflow: TCRs in the repertoires were matched against a reference library of SARS-CoV-2-specific TCRs that had been generated with the MIRA antigen-specificity platform. Breadth was defined as the fraction of unique TCRs that were SARS-CoV-2-associated, and depth was defined as the fraction of total T cells that were SARS-CoV-2-associated. Using the MIRA data, each spike-specific TCR was assigned both to the spike region to which the TCR was reactive and to a CD4 or CD8 class. Log10-transformed breadth and depth values were compared by one-way ANOVA with Sidak's multiple comparisons tests. In its TCRdb copy, this immuneACCESS table keeps in-frame sequences only and misses some clones. Where compared with another copy, unresolved V genes explain less than half of these, and the others have no known cause. D and trimming were read from the DNA, whereas the V and J calls and clone size are those reported in that table. This sample is represented by over 80,000 clones; about 89% of them were singletons. The ten largest account for 6.5% to 10% of the sample.

The meaning of the sample's time point label: about 28 days (+/-7) after the second vaccine dose. AZD1222 recipients whose second dose came at about 4 weeks and those whose second dose came at about 12 weeks were combined into one group, since spike-specific TCR depth and breadth did not differ between the two schedules. Vaccinee samples were obtained from the UK trials COV001 and COV002, which included a single-blind randomized controlled phase 2/3 trial of AZD1222 (ChAdOx1 nCoV-19) in healthy adults. For TCRbeta chain sequencing, PBMC samples were collected from trial participants at day 0 and at day 28 after the second dose. Study-wide conclusions, independent of this receptor: Nearly half of unique spike-specific TCRs reportedly recognized epitopes outside regions mutated in the B.1.351 and B.1.1.7 variants. Spike-specific TCR breadth and depth rose significantly after two AZD1222 doses compared with day 0 and with MenACWY recipients. No day 14 peak-response samples were available, so repertoires were characterized only after the peak T cell response. The whole spike protein was spanned by vaccine-associated CD4 TCRs, and dominant responses were seen in regions 160-218 and 743-854. Participants were mostly white British and included more females than males, and it was suggested by the authors that clonal diversity may have been underestimated. Only a handful of AZD1222 recipients were SARS-CoV-2 seropositive at baseline, limiting conclusions about previously exposed vaccinees. The 56-69-year group was small, and its depth increase did not reach significance, likely because of low power.

Germline trimming: 4 bases from V, 8 bases from J; junction bases outside gene matches: 9. Including cysteine and phenylalanine, the CDR3 has 14 amino acids. Only the CDR3 portion is preserved as DNA: 42 bases, with reading frame beginning at the first base. According to the germline V gene, CDR1 reads KGHDR and CDR2 reads SFDVKD. The chain couples TRBV24-1 to TRBJ1-2, with 7 central nucleotides matching TRBD1. Source: peripheral blood, taken 28 days after the second AZD1222 dose. The clonotype comes from an adult who received the AZD1222 COVID-19 vaccine. Read as DNA, the sequence is TGTGCCACCAGTGAAGCCGACAGGGTCTTAGGCTACACCTTC. Translated, it gives CATSEADRVLGYTF.